This T cell receptor beta chain was identified in a study of blood T cell repertoires in COVID-19. Study as a whole: COVID-19 samples, acute and convalescent, were from the United States, Italy and Spain.

TCRdb's table, derived via immunoSEQ multiplex PCR, lists solely in-frame clones and lacks some. This table holds approximately 120,000 clones, about 90% found once. Patients at the Seattle site were enrolled during active infection and followed longitudinally. Germline CDR1 and CDR2: SGHVS and FNYEAQ. Trimming took 1 base from V and 7 from J, leaving 9 bases between them. CDR3 size: 13 residues. The chain employs TRBV7-6 and TRBJ2-3, with a possible D match to TRBD2 (5 bases). The sequenced material came from peripheral blood. The source of this sequence is a man in his fifties or sixties with COVID-19, enrolled during active disease. The CDR3 sequence is CASSLVEGYTQYF. DNA of the CDR3: TGTGCCAGCAGCTTAGTCGAGGGATATACGCAGTATTTT.